This is a list of T cell receptor beta chains from one sample in a study of blood T cell repertoires in COVID-19. Sequenced by immunoSEQ multiplex PCR; TCRdb stores in-frame clones only, minus some. Here the sample spans about 220,000 clones, approximately 90% being singletons. The sequenced material came from PBMCs or T cells enriched from blood (not recorded which). Source of these receptors: a woman between 35 and 50 years old with acute COVID-19. Each CDR3 is given without its conserved first and last residue.

j_gene	v_gene	CDR3aa
TRBJ1-5	TRBV24-1	ATSDWDSNQPQH
TRBJ1-2	TRBV29-1	SVQDRGGYT
TRBJ2-2	TRBV5-6	ASSSSGWGRRNTGELF
TRBJ1-1	TRBV6-6	ASSDRGPMNTEAF
TRBJ2-2	TRBV5-1	ASSLAPGANTGELF
TRBJ1-5	TRBV19	ASSLTGDSNQPQH
TRBJ1-2	TRBV4-1	ASSQGDYGYT
TRBJ1-2	TRBV15	ATSRTGGWRDGYT
TRBJ2-4	TRBV9	ASSPSTGALAKNIQY
TRBJ1-1	TRBV5-1	ASSSQALTEAF
TRBJ1-1	TRBV9	ASSARQGNTEAF
TRBJ1-2	TRBV9	ASSVSGVDYGYT
TRBJ1-1	TRBV18	ASQGDREANTEAF
TRBJ1-1	TRBV6-5	ASSYEQGTKAF
TRBJ1-3	TRBV7-9	ASSLYTGVGNTIY
TRBJ1-2	TRBV10-3	AISDGQGYGYT
TRBJ2-3	TRBV19	ASSIWGAGDGTDTQY
TRBJ2-2	TRBV5-5	ASSFLGKNTGELF
TRBJ1-2	TRBV6-5	ASSYSALTEYGYT
TRBJ2-5	TRBV6-6	ASRKLAGGFQETQY
TRBJ1-1	TRBV19	ASSPRDRGRVEAF
TRBJ1-5	TRBV18	ASSPGQHSNQPQH
TRBJ2-7	TRBV27	ASRGQGPYEQY
TRBJ1-4	TRBV18	ASSPGQSEKLF
TRBJ1-1	TRBV5-1	ASSSTRDTEKAF
TRBJ1-2	TRBV20-1	SASKFGTGGSSYT
TRBJ1-2	TRBV2	ASSYAEYGYT
TRBJ1-5	TRBV5-5	ASSLGQGATRQPQH
TRBJ1-1	TRBV7-8	ASTPGQYMNTEAF
TRBJ2-4	TRBV19	ASSVRGPKNIQY
TRBJ1-1	TRBV7-2	ASSLVPLRDTEAF
TRBJ1-4	TRBV6-5	ASSQGGTGREKLF
TRBJ1-2	TRBV9	ASSHRTGYGYT
TRBJ1-1	TRBV7-8	ASSQNRQGGAF
TRBJ1-1	TRBV25-1	ATRARRGEVGEAF
TRBJ2-7	TRBV5-1	ASSTPDRGSSYEQY
TRBJ2-1	TRBV18	ASSPGAEQF
TRBJ2-7	TRBV20-1	SAPRGYEQY
TRBJ2-7	TRBV18	ASSPWTGLVKTYEQY
TRBJ2-5	TRBV2	ASSEYRGQMKTQY
TRBJ1-4	TRBV5-1	ASSFAGNEKLF
TRBJ1-1	TRBV27	ATQGTGGMNTEAF
TRBJ2-5	TRBV2	ASKASGAQETQY
TRBJ1-2	TRBV19	ASRVTGDGGLNYGYT
TRBJ1-2	TRBV9	ASSVAQGNYGYT
TRBJ1-2	TRBV5-1	ASSSTGDYGYT
TRBJ2-1	TRBV7-2	ASSLEAGTTLYNEQF
TRBJ2-6	TRBV5-4	ASSLVPGGGANVLT
TRBJ2-2	TRBV3-1/TRBV3-2	ASSPRTSGGTGELF
TRBJ1-1	TRBV3-1/TRBV3-2	ASSQDGVRGRNTEAF
TRBJ2-5	TRBV7-2	ASSSSKGVQETQY
TRBJ1-5	TRBV12-3/TRBV12-4	ASRSNSNQPQH
TRBJ1-5	TRBV19	ASTALRGGDQPQH
TRBJ1-6	TRBV3-1/TRBV3-2	ASSPQGDVSPLH
TRBJ2-6	TRBV6-6	ASSLNAGRPSGANVLT
TRBJ1-2	TRBV5-6	ASSYPRRDYGYT
TRBJ1-3	TRBV19	ASSHQGNTIY
TRBJ1-3	TRBV3-1/TRBV3-2	ASRSRPGNTIY